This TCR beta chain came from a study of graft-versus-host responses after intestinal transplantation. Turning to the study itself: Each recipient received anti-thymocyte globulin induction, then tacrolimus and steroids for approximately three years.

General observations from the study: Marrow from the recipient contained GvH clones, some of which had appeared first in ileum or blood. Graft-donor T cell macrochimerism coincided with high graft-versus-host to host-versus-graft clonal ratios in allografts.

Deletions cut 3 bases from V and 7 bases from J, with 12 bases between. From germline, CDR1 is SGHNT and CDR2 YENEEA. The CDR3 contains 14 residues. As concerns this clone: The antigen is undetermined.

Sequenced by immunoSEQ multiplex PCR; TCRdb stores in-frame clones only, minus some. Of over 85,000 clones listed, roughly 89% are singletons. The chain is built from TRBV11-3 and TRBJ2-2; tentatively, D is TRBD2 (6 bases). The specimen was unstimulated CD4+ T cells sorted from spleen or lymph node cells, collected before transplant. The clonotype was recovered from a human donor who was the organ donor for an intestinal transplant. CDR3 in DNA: TGTGCCAGCAGCTTGGGGGGAAGGGGCGGGGAGCTGTTTTTT. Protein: CASSLGGRGGELFF.